These 20 T cell receptor beta chains were all obtained from the same sample, sequenced in a study of T cells in Graves' hyperthyroidism and ophthalmopathy. It was RNA transcripts that yielded the amplified TCR beta CDR3 regions. A set of HTBI primers served as the primers for a first-round RT-PCR of the TCR CDR3. TCRdb re-derived calls from the multiplex PCR reads in MiXCR, one entry per CDR3 protein. The sample records fewer than 750,000 distinct CDR3 sequences, around 15% being singletons. Specimen: blood. The source of these receptors is a woman between 45 and 65 years old with Graves' ophthalmopathy.

This clonotype was counted a few times. The rearrangement joins TRBV6-2 or TRBV6-3 to TRBJ2-7, with 8 nucleotides matching TRBD2. After removal of 3 bases from V and 0 bases from J, the junction contained 13 bases not matched to a gene. The CDR3 length is 18 residues. The germline V gene has CDR1 MNHEY and CDR2 SVGEGT. The CDR3 sequence: CASSYITSGVRYSYEQYF. DNA for the CDR3: TGTGCCAGCAGTTATATTACTAGCGGAGTGAGGTACTCCTACGAGCAGTACTTC.

The V and J genes are TRBV27 and TRBJ2-1, with TRBD1 matching 8 bases. V was pared by 0 bases and J by 8 bases, with 9 bases of the junction left unmatched. Germline assignment: CDR1 MNHEY and CDR2 SMNVEV (reference sequence). CDR3 length: 16 amino acids. CDR3 amino acids: CASSLSISGQVDEQFF. CDR3 nucleotides: TGTGCCAGCAGTTTATCGATTTCGGGACAGGTCGATGAGCAGTTCTTC.

This clonotype was found many times. The V and J genes are TRBV30 and TRBJ2-5; D ambiguous. The CDR3 has 12 amino acids. Per the germline V gene, CDR1 is GTSNPN and CDR2 is SVGIG (reference sequence). Trimming cost V 2 bases and J 4 bases, with 8 bases left between them. The CDR3 is CAWSNKGETQYF. Here the CDR3 DNA reads TGTGCCTGGAGTAATAAGGGAGAGACCCAGTACTTC.

The sample holds a few counts of this clonotype. The chain couples TRBV19 to TRBJ1-1, with 7 bases identical to TRBD1. The CDR3 spans 15 residues. Germline V gene data show CDR1 as LNHDA and CDR2 as SQIVND (reference sequence). The junction had 10 bases not matched to a gene; V was cut back by 5 bases and J by 4 bases. The CDR3 sequence is CASSDGTTGITEAFF. The CDR3 bases are TGTGCCAGTAGTGATGGCACGACAGGGATCACTGAAGCTTTCTTT. The full variable domain, with the rest looked up from reference TRBV19 and TRBJ1-1, is DGGITQSPKYLFRKEGQNVTLSCEQNLNHDAMYWYRQDPGQGLRLIYYSQIVNDFQKGDIAEGYSVSREKKESFPLTVTSAQKNPTAFYLCASSDGTTGITEAFFGQGTRLTVV.

V usage is TRBV5-6 and J usage is TRBJ2-1; D may be TRBD2 (6 bases). Germline assignment: CDR1 SGHDT and CDR2 YYEEEE. CDR3 length: 14 amino acids. V was shortened by 0 bases and J by 7 bases, with 11 bases between the two germline ends. CDR3: CASSLGGTRNEQFF. The CDR3 region has the DNA TGTGCCAGCAGCTTGGGCGGGACCCGGAATGAGCAGTTCTTC.

The chain is built from TRBV7-9 and TRBJ2-4, with no clear D. V shed 5 bases and J shed 0 bases, with 11 bases lying between them. Germline V lookup: CDR1 SEHNR, CDR2 FQNEAQ (reference sequence). This CDR3 has 15 residues. CDR3 coding DNA: TGTGCCAGCAGCCCCCCAAGCATAGCCAAAAACATTCAGTACTTC. It codes for CASSPPSIAKNIQYF.

This clonotype was found many times. The CDR3 loop is CASPDRHGYNSPLHF. DNA of the CDR3: TGTGCCAGCCCGGACAGACATGGCTATAATTCACCCCTCCACTTT. The chain recombines TRBV6-2 or TRBV6-3 with TRBJ1-6, with D possibly matching TRBD1 (6 bases). Trimming shortened V by 8 bases and J by 3 bases, and 14 bases separated the two germline ends. Germline CDR1 and CDR2: MNHEY and SVGEGT. The CDR3 has 15 residues.

This clonotype was detected many times. The chain combines TRBV2 with TRBJ1-1; 12 bases match TRBD1. The V gene end was trimmed by 6 bases and the J gene end by 1 base; junction bases not matched to a gene: 3. CDR1 is SNHLY and CDR2 is FYNNEI in the germline V gene. This CDR3 has 15 amino acids. The CDR3 here is CASRGTGGQNTEAFF. The CDR3 DNA follows: TGTGCCAGCAGGGGGACAGGGGGCCAGAACACTGAAGCTTTCTTT.

Many counts were recorded for this clonotype. The rearrangement uses TRBV30 and TRBJ2-3; 10 nucleotides align to TRBD2. The trim removed 6 bases at V and 0 bases at J, leaving 6 bases unmatched. The CDR3 length is 15 residues. Germline CDR1 GTSNPN, CDR2 SVGIG (reference sequence). The CDR3, as DNA: TGTGCCTGTAAGACTAGCGGGTCTAGCACAGATACGCAGTATTTT. This gives the protein CACKTSGSSTDTQYF.

The sample holds a few counts of this clonotype. This may be a read error: a much more frequent sequence differs by one nucleotide. The chain has TRBV6-5 and TRBJ2-5, with D uncertain. This CDR3 has 11 amino acids. Germline loops: CDR1 MNHEY, CDR2 SVGAGI. Deletions cut 1 base from V and 5 bases from J, with 2 bases between. In nucleotides, the CDR3 is TGTGCCAGCAGTTACTTCGAGACCCAGTACTTC. Translated, it gives CASSYFETQYF.

This clonotype appeared a few times. The chain has TRBV20-1 and TRBJ2-1; weak D call: TRBD1 (6 bases). This CDR3 contains 14 residues. The V end lost 6 bases, the J end lost 9 bases, and 21 bases lay between the germline ends. CDR1 and CDR2 (germline): DFQATT, SNEGSKA (reference sequence). The CDR3 spells CSARQDALGSEQFF. In nucleotides, the CDR3 is TGCAGTGCCCGACAGGATGCCTTAGGGAGTGAGCAGTTCTTC.

This clonotype was seen many times. This rearrangement joins TRBV7-8 to TRBJ2-2; 9 bases match TRBD1. The CDR3 is 15 residues long. CDR1 is SGHVS, CDR2 FQNEAQ, per germline. Germline trimming cut 5 bases from V and 7 bases from J; bases unmatched to any gene: 8. The CDR3 sequence: CASSPDRGRNGELFF. In DNA, the CDR3 is TGTGCCAGCAGCCCAGACAGGGGGAGAAACGGGGAGCTGTTTTTT.

This clonotype was picked up many times. The gene calls are TRBV28 and TRBJ2-5; 10 bases map to TRBD1. The germline gives CDR1 MDHEN, CDR2 SYDVKM. With V trimmed by 3 bases and J by 3 bases, 7 bases remained unmatched. The length of the CDR3 is 16 residues. CDR3: CASSFGRTGGKETQYF. The CDR3 region has the DNA TGTGCCAGCAGTTTTGGCCGGACAGGGGGAAAAGAGACCCAGTACTTC.

This clonotype was found many times. A read error may produce the germline difference seen at one junction end. The chain has TRBV24-1 and TRBJ2-2; 9 nucleotides match TRBD2. Germline V gives CDR1 KGHDR, CDR2 SFDVKD. The CDR3 spans 17 residues. DNA of the CDR3: TGTGCCACCAGTGCTTTGGTAGCGGGAGTTCACACCGGGGAGCTGTTTTTT. It codes for CATSALVAGVHTGELFF.

This clonotype was counted many times. The chain has TRBV29-1 and TRBJ2-2, with D perhaps TRBD2 (5 bases). This CDR3 is built from 15 residues. Deletions cut 5 bases from V and 0 bases from J, with 13 bases between. CDR1 is SQVTM, CDR2 ANQGSEA, per germline. This chain's CDR3 is CSVLVSGTNTGELFF. CDR3 sequence (DNA): TGCAGCGTTTTAGTCAGCGGTACGAACACCGGGGAGCTGTTTTTT.

This clonotype showed up just a few times. This chain joins TRBV4-2 and TRBJ1-5; D is unclear. The CDR3 spans 16 residues. Deletions cut 1 base from V and 3 bases from J, with 13 bases between. The V gene's germline CDR1 is LGHNA and CDR2 YNFKEQ. The CDR3 coding sequence is TGTGCCAGCAGCCAAGGCGCTGGCATGATCAATCAGCCCCAGCATTTT. The encoded protein is CASSQGAGMINQPQHF.

A remark on this clonotype: This may arise from a read error, as a much more abundant clone is one base away. The V gene is TRBV5-1, the J gene TRBJ2-7, with D perhaps TRBD1 or TRBD2 (5 bases each). This CDR3 has 16 amino acids. Germline CDR1 reads SGHRS; CDR2 reads YFSETQ. In nucleotides, the CDR3 is TGTGCCAGCAGCGGTTACAGGACTGGCGAACCCTACGAGCAGTACTTC. Translating it yields CASSGYRTGEPYEQYF.

This clonotype occurred many times. The rearrangement uses TRBV2 and TRBJ1-5; 9 bases fit TRBD1. Germline lookup yields CDR1 SNHLY and CDR2 FYNNEI. The CDR3 extends over 17 amino acids. J gave up 1 base and V 8 bases, and 12 bases lay outside the gene matches. In nucleotides, the CDR3 is TGTGCCAGCCAGGACAGGGGCGTGGGTAGGAGCAATCAGCCCCAGCATTTT. Protein product: CASQDRGVGRSNQPQHF.

This clonotype was counted at least ten times. This rearrangement joins TRBV5-1 to TRBJ2-1; perhaps TRBD2 as D (6 bases). V lost 0 bases to trimming and J lost 1 base, with 8 bases between them. Germline V gene lookup returns CDR1 SGHRS and CDR2 YFSETQ. The CDR3 is made up of 15 amino acids. CDR3 region: CASSLEAGSYNEQFF. CDR3 sequence (DNA): TGCGCCAGCAGCTTGGAGGCGGGATCCTACAATGAGCAGTTCTTC. The full variable domain, in which reference TRBV5-1 and TRBJ2-1 provide the parts outside the CDR3, is KAGVTQTPRYLIKTRGQQVTLSCSPISGHRSVSWYQQTPGQGLQFLFEYFSETQRNKGNFPGRFSGRQFSNSRSEMNVSTLELGDSALYLCASSLEAGSYNEQFFGPGTRLTVL.

This chain joins TRBV7-8 and TRBJ2-3; a weak D match, TRBD2 (5 bases). Trimming shortened V by 0 bases and J by 5 bases, and 15 bases separated the two germline ends. Germline CDR1 SGHVS, CDR2 FQNEAQ. This CDR3 has 16 amino acids. This CDR3 reads CASSLARGLPRDTQYF. CDR3 in DNA: TGTGCCAGCAGCTTAGCTCGCGGACTCCCCCGAGATACGCAGTATTTT.